The rows below give T cell receptor beta chains drawn from one sample of a study of response to subunit inactivated influenza vaccine. TCRdb recomputed calls from the RT-PCR reads with MiXCR, one row per CDR3 protein. Of hundreds of thousands of distinct CDR3 sequences listed, approximately 7.6% are singletons. Material: PBMCs from blood, obtained roughly 24 months after vaccination. The receptors stem from a man aged 50 to 69 who received an inactivated influenza vaccine. Both conserved end residues are part of each CDR3. A D gene is named only where the DNA matches it firmly. Clone size is not always given. Where it is, it says once, few, many or a class for expanded clones.

clone_size j_call d_call v_call cdr3_aa cdr3_nt
- TRBJ1-2 TRBD1 TRBV27 CASRRATGGVGYTF TGTGCCAGCAGACGCGCAACAGGGGGAGTTGGCTACACCTTC
many TRBJ2-7 - TRBV5-1 CASSFNGDGGSYEQYF TGCGCCAGCAGCTTCAACGGGGACGGAGGTTCCTACGAGCAGTACTTC
many TRBJ2-5 TRBD2 TRBV28 CASSLGTSGSKETQYF TGTGCCAGCAGTTTGGGGACTAGCGGGAGTAAAGAGACCCAGTACTTC
- TRBJ1-3 - TRBV11-2 CASRGVTSGNTIYF TGTGCCTCTCGTGGGGTGACCTCTGGAAACACCATATATTTT
many TRBJ2-3 TRBD2 TRBV5-1 CASSLGLAGGPDTQYF TGCGCCAGCAGCTTGGGACTAGCGGGAGGGCCAGATACGCAGTATTTT
- TRBJ2-7 - TRBV28 CASNQGTAYEQYF TGTGCCAGCAACCAGGGGACCGCCTACGAGCAGTACTTC
few TRBJ2-7 TRBD2 TRBV28 CASQSSGSAYEQYF TGTGCCAGCCAGTCTAGCGGGAGCGCCTACGAGCAGTACTTC
- TRBJ2-2 TRBD1 TRBV7-6 CASSLWDRVYEGTGELFF TGTGCCAGCAGCTTATGGGACAGGGTCTATGAAGGCACCGGGGAGCTGTTTTTT
- TRBJ1-1 - TRBV12-3/TRBV12-4 CASGLGEGGGEAFF TGTGCCAGCGGACTAGGCGAGGGGGGCGGTGAAGCTTTCTTT
- TRBJ2-1 TRBD2 TRBV7-9 CASSQLLAGGYNEQFF TGTGCCAGCAGCCAATTACTGGCGGGGGGGTACAATGAGCAGTTCTTC
- TRBJ1-5 - TRBV6-1 CASSEDWGANQPQHF TGTGCCAGCAGCGAGGACTGGGGAGCAAATCAGCCCCAGCATTTT
many TRBJ2-1 - TRBV20-1 CSATGGNEQFF TGCAGTGCTACAGGGGGGAATGAGCAGTTCTTC
many TRBJ2-5 - TRBV12-3/TRBV12-4 CASSWRETQYF TGTGCCAGCAGTTGGAGAGAGACCCAGTACTTC
few TRBJ2-1 - TRBV20-1 CSAIAPSAPSYNEQFF TGCAGTGCCATTGCCCCATCCGCACCCTCCTACAATGAGCAGTTCTTC
- TRBJ2-7 - TRBV6-2/TRBV6-3 CASTTFSEGSPYEQYF TGTGCCAGCACCACTTTCTCGGAAGGTTCCCCCTACGAGCAGTACTTC
many TRBJ1-1 - TRBV20-1 CSAIVSGQLNTEAFF TGCAGTGCTATCGTCTCTGGGCAGTTGAACACTGAAGCTTTCTTT
- TRBJ1-1 - TRBV12-3/TRBV12-4 CASSLLVLDTEAFF TGTGCCAGCAGTTTACTCGTCTTGGACACTGAAGCTTTCTTT
many TRBJ1-3 TRBD1 TRBV5-1 CASSSDRGFGDTIYF TGCGCCAGCAGCTCAGACAGGGGATTCGGGGACACCATATATTTT
few TRBJ2-2 - TRBV6-5 CASSYVLHGELFF TGTGCCAGCAGTTACGTTCTTCACGGGGAGCTGTTTTTT
many TRBJ1-1 TRBD1 TRBV6-2/TRBV6-3 CASSYYQGPGGAGTEAFF TGTGCCAGCAGTTACTACCAGGGGCCAGGGGGCGCTGGGACTGAAGCTTTCTTT
many TRBJ2-5 - TRBV12-3/TRBV12-4 CASRPGHSQETQYF TGTGCCAGCAGACCGGGACATTCCCAAGAGACCCAGTACTTC
few TRBJ2-7 TRBD1 TRBV12-3/TRBV12-4 CASSLEGTGYEQYF TGTGCCAGCAGTTTAGAGGGGACAGGGTACGAGCAGTACTTC
many TRBJ2-3 - TRBV20-1 CSAKGLSITDTQYF TGCAGTGCCAAGGGACTGTCCATTACAGATACGCAGTATTTT
few TRBJ2-7 - TRBV9 CASSVAVGSFYEQYF TGTGCCAGCAGCGTAGCTGTCGGCAGCTTCTACGAGCAGTACTTC
few TRBJ2-1 TRBD1 TRBV7-9 CASSTQGNYNEQFF TGTGCCAGCAGCACACAGGGGAACTACAATGAGCAGTTCTTC
- TRBJ1-2 TRBD1 TRBV12-3/TRBV12-4 CASSSGTGANYGYTF TGTGCCAGCAGTTCTGGGACAGGGGCTAACTATGGCTACACCTTC